The clone carrying this T cell receptor (beta chain) showed up just a few times. Its specificity is not known. The CDR3 contains 19 residues. This specimen belongs to a study of T cells in localized non-small cell lung cancer. The assay was immunoSEQ multiplex PCR, and TCRdb's table has in-frame clones only and misses some. The table has roughly 1,500 clones, about 26% seen once. Findings and limits, study-wide: Maximal T cell clonality occurred in uninvolved adjacent lung, with tumor ranking below it. A median of roughly 52 of the top 100 tumor clones appeared in adjacent lung, which was paired and uninvolved. The study sequenced only one region of the tumor. As a result, intratumor heterogeneity could not be excluded and remains possible. Longer survival (overall) was linked to higher T cell density in blood.

This clonotype was sampled from a man aged 40 to 70 with stage II squamous cell lung carcinoma. Specimen: lung tumor tissue, collected before any cancer treatment. J is TRBJ2-2 and V is TRBV7-5. TRBV7-5 corresponds to a pseudogene. CDR3 DNA: TGTGCCAGCAGCCCTCGTTTGGCGCCCGGGACCCTGAACACCGGGGAGCTGTTTTTT. Encoded protein: CASSPRLAPGTLNTGELFF.